Sequencing of this T cell receptor (beta chain) was carried out in a study of blood T cell repertoires in COVID-19. About the study: Material from acute and convalescent COVID-19 was sourced from the United States, Italy and Spain.

J lost 7 bases, V lost 4 bases, and 7 bases had no gene match. Looked up from germline, CDR1 is SGDLS and CDR2 is YYNGEE. The CDR3 has 14 amino acids. In this sample, this clone turned up a few times. Produced via immunoSEQ multiplex PCR; TCRdb's table is partial and in-frame only. The table records approximately 150,000 clones, roughly 84% of them present only once. The clonotype was recovered from a woman aged 55-69 years with acute or convalescent COVID-19. The chain links TRBV9 to TRBJ2-7; TRBD2 matches at 11 bases. Sequencing used peripheral blood. The CDR3 spells CASSPRPSGGEQYF. CDR3 bases: TGTGCCAGCAGCCCCCGTCCTAGCGGGGGGGAGCAGTACTTC.